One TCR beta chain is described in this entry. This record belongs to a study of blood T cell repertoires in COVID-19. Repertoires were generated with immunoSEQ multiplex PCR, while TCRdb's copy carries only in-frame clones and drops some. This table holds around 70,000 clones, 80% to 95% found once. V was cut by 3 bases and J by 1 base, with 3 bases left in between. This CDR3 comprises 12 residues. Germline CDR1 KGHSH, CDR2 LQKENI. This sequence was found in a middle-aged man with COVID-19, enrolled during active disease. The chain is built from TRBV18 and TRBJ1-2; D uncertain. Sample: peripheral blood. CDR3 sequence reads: CASSPYNYGYTF. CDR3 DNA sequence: TGTGCCAGCTCACCGTATAACTATGGCTACACCTTC.